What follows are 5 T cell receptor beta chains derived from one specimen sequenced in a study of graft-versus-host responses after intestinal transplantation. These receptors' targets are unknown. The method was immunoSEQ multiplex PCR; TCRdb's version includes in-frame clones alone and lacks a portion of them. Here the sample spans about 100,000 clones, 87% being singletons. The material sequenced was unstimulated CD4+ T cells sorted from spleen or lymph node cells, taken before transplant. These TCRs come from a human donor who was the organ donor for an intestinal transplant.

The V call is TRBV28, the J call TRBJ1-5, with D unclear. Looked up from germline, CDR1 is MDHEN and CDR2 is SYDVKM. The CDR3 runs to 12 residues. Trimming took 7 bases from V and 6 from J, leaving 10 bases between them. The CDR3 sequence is CASKEEGQPQHF. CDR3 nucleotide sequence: TGTGCCAGCAAGGAAGAGGGTCAGCCCCAGCATTTT.

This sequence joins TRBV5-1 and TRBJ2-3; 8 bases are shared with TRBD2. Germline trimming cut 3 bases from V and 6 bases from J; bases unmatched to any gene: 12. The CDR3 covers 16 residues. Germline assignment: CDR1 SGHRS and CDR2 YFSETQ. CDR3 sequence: CASSSGLGGLSDTQYF. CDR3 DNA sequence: TGCGCCAGCAGCTCGGGACTAGGGGGTTTGAGTGATACGCAGTATTTT.

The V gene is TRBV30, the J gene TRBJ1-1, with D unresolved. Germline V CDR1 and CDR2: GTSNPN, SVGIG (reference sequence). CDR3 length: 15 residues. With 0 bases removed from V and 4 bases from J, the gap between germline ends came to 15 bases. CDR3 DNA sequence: TGTGCCTGGAGTGTACTAGGCAGTAAGTCCACTGAAGCTTTCTTT. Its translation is CAWSVLGSKSTEAFF.

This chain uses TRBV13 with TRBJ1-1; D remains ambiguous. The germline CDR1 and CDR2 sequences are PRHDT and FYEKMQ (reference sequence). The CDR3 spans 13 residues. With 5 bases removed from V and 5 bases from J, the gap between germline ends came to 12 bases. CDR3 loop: CASSILGPTEAFF. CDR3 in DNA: TGTGCCAGCAGCATACTGGGTCCAACTGAAGCTTTCTTT.

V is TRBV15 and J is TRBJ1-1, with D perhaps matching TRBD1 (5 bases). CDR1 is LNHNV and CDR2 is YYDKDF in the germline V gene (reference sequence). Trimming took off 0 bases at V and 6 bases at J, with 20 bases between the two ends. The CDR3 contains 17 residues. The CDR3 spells CATSREAPGQEISEAFF. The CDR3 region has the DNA TGTGCCACCAGCAGAGAAGCGCCGGGGCAGGAGATCTCTGAAGCTTTCTTT.